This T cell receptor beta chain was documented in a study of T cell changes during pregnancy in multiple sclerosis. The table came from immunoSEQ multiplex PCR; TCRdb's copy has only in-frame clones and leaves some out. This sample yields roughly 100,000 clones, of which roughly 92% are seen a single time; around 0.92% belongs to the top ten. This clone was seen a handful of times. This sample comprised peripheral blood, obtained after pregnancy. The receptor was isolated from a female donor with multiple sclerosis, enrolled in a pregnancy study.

This CDR3 is CASSKARRGGNIQYF. The CDR3 DNA sequence: TGTGCCAGCAGCAAAGCCCGACGGGGGGGAAACATTCAGTACTTC. The chain uses TRBV21-1 and TRBJ2-4; TRBD2 is the table's D call, not checked against the DNA. TRBV21-1 is given as a pseudogene. The CDR3 contains 15 residues.